The rows below give T cell receptor beta chains drawn from one sample of a study of shared clonotypes between healthy human individuals. Clones were sequenced by immunoSEQ multiplex PCR, and TCRdb holds only the in-frame ones, with some missing. The sample holds under 2,500,000 clones, under 97% seen once. The sequenced sample was naive CD4+ T cells sorted from blood. The receptors here all came from a man younger than 30 in good health. Each CDR3 is given with its conserved first and last residue. The D gene is left open where the match is weak. Size tells how often a clone was seen (once, few, many) or the class of an expanded clone, and some rows leave it out.

D: -; size: -; J: TRBJ1-2; V: TRBV5-5; CDR3: CASSSSPTAPRGGYTF; DNA: TGTGCCAGCAGCTCCAGCCCCACAGCTCCCCGAGGGGGCTACACCTTC
D: TRBD1; size: -; J: TRBJ2-7; V: TRBV15; CDR3: CATSRPGGGRAGDEQYF; DNA: TGTGCCACCAGCAGACCAGGGGGTGGGCGGGCCGGCGACGAGCAGTACTTC
D: -; size: -; J: TRBJ2-3; V: TRBV30; CDR3: CAWGQGDTQYF; DNA: TGTGCCTGGGGCCAGGGGGATACGCAGTATTTT
D: TRBD2; size: -; J: TRBJ2-2; V: TRBV9; CDR3: CASSPGLAGGTGELFF; DNA: TGTGCCAGCAGCCCCGGACTAGCGGGTGGCACCGGGGAGCTGTTTTTT
D: -; size: -; J: TRBJ2-1; V: TRBV7-9; CDR3: CASSLGLRSGLGEQFF; DNA: TGTGCCAGCAGCTTAGGACTACGGTCTGGCCTGGGGGAGCAGTTCTTC
D: TRBD2; size: -; J: TRBJ2-1; V: TRBV6-6; CDR3: CASSYSTSGTNEQFF; DNA: TGTGCCAGCAGTTACTCTACTAGCGGGACGAATGAGCAGTTCTTC
D: -; size: -; J: TRBJ2-7; V: TRBV6-6; CDR3: CASSYEGLGQYF; DNA: TGTGCCAGCAGTTACGAGGGGCTGGGGCAGTACTTC
D: TRBD2; size: -; J: TRBJ2-1; V: TRBV7-2; CDR3: CASSLGRTSGWSRDEQFF; DNA: TGTGCCAGCAGCTTAGGTAGGACTAGCGGGTGGTCTAGGGATGAGCAGTTCTTC
D: TRBD2; size: -; J: TRBJ2-1; V: TRBV5-1; CDR3: CASSQWTSGGYEQFF; DNA: TGCGCCAGCAGCCAATGGACTAGCGGGGGATATGAGCAGTTCTTC
D: -; size: -; J: TRBJ2-7; V: TRBV2; CDR3: CASRLGHVYEQYF; DNA: TGTGCCAGCAGGCTGGGACACGTCTACGAGCAGTACTTC
D: -; size: -; J: TRBJ1-4; V: TRBV30; CDR3: CAWRRVGLEKLFF; DNA: TGTGCCTGGAGAAGGGTCGGTCTTGAAAAACTGTTTTTT
D: TRBD2; size: -; J: TRBJ2-7; V: TRBV4-1; CDR3: CASSHPTSGSYEQYF; DNA: TGCGCCAGCAGCCACCCGACTAGCGGGTCCTACGAGCAGTACTTC
D: TRBD1; size: once; J: TRBJ1-5; V: TRBV5-1; CDR3: CASSEGQGIGNQPQHF; DNA: TGCGCCAGCAGCGAGGGACAGGGAATCGGCAATCAGCCCCAGCATTTT
D: TRBD1; size: once; J: TRBJ1-1; V: TRBV18; CDR3: CASSPMTGVGTEAFF; DNA: TGTGCCAGCTCACCGATGACAGGGGTGGGCACTGAAGCTTTCTTT
D: TRBD1; size: -; J: TRBJ1-5; V: TRBV7-2; CDR3: CASSGTVDNQPQHF; DNA: TGTGCCAGCAGTGGGACAGTCGACAATCAGCCCCAGCATTTT
D: TRBD2; size: -; J: TRBJ2-3; V: TRBV29-1; CDR3: CSVEGLAGDTQYF; DNA: TGCAGCGTTGAAGGACTAGCCGGGGATACGCAGTATTTT
D: TRBD2; size: -; J: TRBJ2-7; V: TRBV11-2; CDR3: CASSTPSAGFSEQYF; DNA: TGTGCCAGCAGCACCCCTTCAGCGGGATTCAGCGAGCAGTACTTC
D: -; size: -; J: TRBJ2-3; V: TRBV4-1; CDR3: CASSQVGPQGNTQYF; DNA: TGCGCCAGCAGCCAAGTGGGGCCCCAGGGGAATACGCAGTATTTT
D: TRBD1; size: -; J: TRBJ2-1; V: TRBV6-1; CDR3: CASSEADRDSKQFF; DNA: TGTGCCAGCAGTGAAGCGGACAGGGACAGCAAGCAGTTCTTC
D: -; size: -; J: TRBJ2-2; V: TRBV4-3; CDR3: CASSQVDGELFF; DNA: TGCGCCAGCAGCCAAGTTGATGGGGAGCTGTTTTTT
D: -; size: -; J: TRBJ1-4; V: TRBV28; CDR3: CASGGAQNEKLFF; DNA: TGTGCCAGCGGGGGCGCTCAGAATGAAAAACTGTTTTTT
D: TRBD2; size: -; J: TRBJ2-1; V: TRBV6-6; CDR3: CASSTTSEYNEQFF; DNA: TGTGCCAGCAGTACGACTAGCGAGTACAATGAGCAGTTCTTC
D: -; size: -; J: TRBJ2-2; V: TRBV7-9; CDR3: CASSDFPRQPLNTGELFF; DNA: TGTGCCAGCAGCGACTTCCCTCGACAGCCGCTTAACACCGGGGAGCTGTTTTTT
D: -; size: -; J: TRBJ2-3; V: TRBV5-1; CDR3: CASSLPGMSTDTQYF; DNA: TGCGCCAGCAGCTTGCCAGGGATGAGCACAGATACGCAGTATTTT
D: -; size: -; J: TRBJ2-2; V: TRBV2; CDR3: CASSPLGGTLRTGELFF; DNA: TGTGCCAGCAGTCCCCTGGGAGGGACACTAAGGACCGGGGAGCTGTTTTTT
D: -; size: -; J: TRBJ2-3; V: TRBV5-6; CDR3: CASSLGLIPSTDTQYF; DNA: TGTGCCAGCAGCTTGGGTCTGATTCCTAGCACAGATACGCAGTATTTT
D: -; size: once; J: TRBJ1-6; V: TRBV7-6; CDR3: CASSQGSFDSPLHF; DNA: TGTGCCAGCAGCCAAGGTAGTTTCGATTCACCCCTCCACTTT
D: TRBD1; size: -; J: TRBJ1-5; V: TRBV19; CDR3: CASSGQGGSNQPQHF; DNA: TGTGCCAGTAGCGGACAGGGCGGTAGCAATCAGCCCCAGCATTTT
D: -; size: -; J: TRBJ1-1; V: TRBV5-1; CDR3: CASSPGGGAANTEAFF; DNA: TGCGCCAGCAGCCCTGGAGGGGGGGCCGCGAACACTGAAGCTTTCTTT
D: -; size: -; J: TRBJ1-6; V: TRBV19; CDR3: CASSLVRANSPLHF; DNA: TGTGCCAGTAGTTTAGTCCGGGCGAATTCACCCCTCCACTTT
D: -; size: -; J: TRBJ2-6; V: TRBV19; CDR3: CATLRETGANVLTF; DNA: TGTGCCACCCTCCGGGAGACTGGGGCCAACGTCCTGACTTTC
D: -; size: -; J: TRBJ1-3; V: TRBV4-1; CDR3: CASSQDRASGNTIYF; DNA: TGCGCCAGCAGCCAAGACAGGGCTTCAGGAAACACCATATATTTT
D: -; size: -; J: TRBJ2-7; V: TRBV2; CDR3: CASRPFSYEQYF; DNA: TGTGCCAGCCGACCTTTCTCCTACGAGCAGTACTTC
D: TRBD1; size: -; J: TRBJ1-2; V: TRBV19; CDR3: CASSILPGQGRHYGYTF; DNA: TGTGCCAGTAGTATCCTTCCGGGACAGGGGAGGCACTATGGCTACACCTTC
D: TRBD2; size: -; J: TRBJ2-7; V: TRBV28; CDR3: CASSSRGIGDYEQYF; DNA: TGTGCCAGCAGTTCGCGGGGGATTGGGGACTACGAGCAGTACTTC
D: -; size: -; J: TRBJ2-7; V: TRBV11-2; CDR3: CASSLRTHEQYF; DNA: TGTGCCAGCAGCTTAAGAACCCACGAGCAGTACTTC
D: TRBD1; size: -; J: TRBJ1-2; V: TRBV30; CDR3: CAWSGQGPIYGYTF; DNA: TGTGCCTGGAGCGGACAGGGGCCTATTTATGGCTACACCTTC
D: TRBD1; size: -; J: TRBJ1-6; V: TRBV9; CDR3: CASSADLGQSYSPLHF; DNA: TGTGCCAGCAGCGCCGACCTGGGACAGAGTTATTCACCCCTCCACTTT
D: TRBD2; size: -; J: TRBJ2-7; V: TRBV5-1; CDR3: CASRGAGGYEQYF; DNA: TGCGCCAGCAGGGGAGCGGGAGGCTACGAGCAGTACTTC
D: TRBD2; size: once; J: TRBJ2-1; V: TRBV9; CDR3: CASSATSGHNEQFF; DNA: TGTGCCAGCAGCGCGACTAGCGGCCACAATGAGCAGTTCTTC
D: -; size: -; J: TRBJ1-1; V: TRBV11-3; CDR3: CASSAGRGDTEAFF; DNA: TGTGCCAGCAGCGCTGGGCGGGGGGACACTGAAGCTTTCTTT
D: TRBD2; size: -; J: TRBJ2-5; V: TRBV6-5; CDR3: CASSSTGTSGQETQYF; DNA: TGTGCCAGCAGTTCTACCGGGACTAGCGGCCAAGAGACCCAGTACTTC